This T cell receptor (beta chain) was sequenced for a study of blood T cell repertoires in COVID-19. In the study overall: Sources were T cells, B-cell-depleted T cells, or PBMCs; the material itself was cDNA or gDNA.

V trimming: 2 bases; J trimming: 4 bases; junction bases outside the gene matches: 5. The CDR3 has 14 amino acids. Germline assignment: CDR1 SEHNR and CDR2 FQNEAQ (reference sequence). TCRdb keeps only in-frame clones here, not all; method: immunoSEQ multiplex PCR. The sample gives about 120,000 clones, around 89% of which show up once; about 4% is in the top ten. Specimen: peripheral blood. This receptor was obtained from a woman aged 60-75 years with COVID-19, enrolled during active disease. This chain connects TRBV7-9 to TRBJ2-7; 7 bases are a match to TRBD1. CDR3 protein: CASSLTGAVYEQYF. The CDR3 nucleotides are TGTGCCAGCAGCTTAACAGGGGCTGTTTACGAGCAGTACTTC.